This T cell receptor (beta chain) came from a study of CD8+ T cells in alopecia areata. Samples from alopecia areata patients were lesional scalp punch biopsies and peripheral blood. The germline gives CDR1 SGHTA, CDR2 FQGTGA. Trimming removed 5 bases at V and 0 bases at J, with 17 bases between. The CDR3 spans 17 residues. RNA extraction and reverse transcription yielded cDNA as sequencing template. The data were produced by immunoSEQ multiplex PCR, yet TCRdb's version contains in-frame clones alone and is incomplete. This table holds 65,000 to 90,000 clones, just over 50% found once. The source of this sequence is a human donor with alopecia areata. The material sequenced was NKG2D-high CD8+ T cells sorted from blood. The V gene is TRBV7-3, the J gene TRBJ2-1, with a tentative D call TRBD2 (6 bases). The CDR3 region is CASSPRSTSLSYNEQFF. CDR3 nucleotide sequence: TGTGCCAGCAGCCCCCGATCTACTAGCCTCTCCTACAATGAGCAGTTCTTC. The entire variable domain, with the rest obtained from reference TRBV7-3 and TRBJ2-1, is as follows: GAGVSQTPSNKVTEKGKYVELRCDPISGHTALYWYRQSLGQGPEFLIYFQGTGAADDSGLPNDRFFAVRPEGSVSTLKIQRTERGDSAVYLCASSPRSTSLSYNEQFFGPGTRLTVL.